This entry describes one T cell receptor (beta chain). The data belong to a study of cytomegalovirus exposure and HLA in healthy donors. Germline V gene lookup returns CDR1 SEHNR and CDR2 FQNEAQ (reference sequence). The CDR3 loop spans 14 amino acids. With V trimmed by 5 bases and J by 2 bases, 5 bases remained unmatched. This PCR relied on a set of 60 Vbeta primers and 13 Jbeta primers. TCRdb keeps only in-frame clones here, not all; method: immunoSEQ multiplex PCR. The repertoire has approximately 150,000 clones, nearly 80% of them found once; the top ten carry 5% to 8%. This TCR was recovered from a middle-aged man in good health and CMV-seropositive. V gene TRBV7-9 combines with J gene TRBJ2-5; TRBD1 matches 7 bases. Sequencing input: PBMCs. For the CDR3, the DNA is TGTGCCAGCAGCATCGGGACAGTACAAGAGACCCAGTACTTC. Its translation is CASSIGTVQETQYF.